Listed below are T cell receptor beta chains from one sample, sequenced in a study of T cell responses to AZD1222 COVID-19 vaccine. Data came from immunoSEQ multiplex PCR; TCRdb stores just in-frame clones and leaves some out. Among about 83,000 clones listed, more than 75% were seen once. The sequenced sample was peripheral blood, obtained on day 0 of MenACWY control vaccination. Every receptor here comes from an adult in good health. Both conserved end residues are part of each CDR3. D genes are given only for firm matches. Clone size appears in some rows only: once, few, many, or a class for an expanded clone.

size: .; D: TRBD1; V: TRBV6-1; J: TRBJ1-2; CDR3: CASSEAPGQSYYGYTF; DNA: TGTGCCAGCAGTGAAGCGCCGGGACAGTCGTACTATGGCTACACCTTC
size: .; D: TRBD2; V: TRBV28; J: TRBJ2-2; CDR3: CASSREGAGTGELFF; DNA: TGTGCCAGCAGTCGGGAGGGCGCCGGCACCGGGGAGCTGTTTTTT
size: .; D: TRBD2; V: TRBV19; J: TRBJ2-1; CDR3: CASRTSGYNEQFF; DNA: TGTGCCAGTAGGACTAGCGGCTACAATGAGCAGTTCTTC
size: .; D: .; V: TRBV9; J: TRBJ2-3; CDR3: CASSSPREMVTDTQYF; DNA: TGTGCCAGCAGCAGCCCCCGGGAGATGGTCACAGATACGCAGTATTTT
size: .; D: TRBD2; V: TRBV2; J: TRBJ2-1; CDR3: CASRRLAVYNEQFF; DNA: TGTGCCAGCAGGAGACTAGCGGTCTACAATGAGCAGTTCTTC
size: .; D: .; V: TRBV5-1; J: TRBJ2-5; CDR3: CASSLAETQYF; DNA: TGCGCCAGCAGCTTAGCAGAGACCCAGTACTTC
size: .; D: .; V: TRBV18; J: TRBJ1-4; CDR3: CASSPGNEKLFF; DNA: TGTGCCAGCTCACCCGGTAATGAAAAACTGTTTTTT
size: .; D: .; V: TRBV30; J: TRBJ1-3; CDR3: CAWGGGNTIYF; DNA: TGTGCCTGGGGGGGTGGAAACACCATATATTTT
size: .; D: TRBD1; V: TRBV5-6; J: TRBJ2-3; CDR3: CASSLTGAPSTDTQYF; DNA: TGTGCCAGCAGCTTGACAGGGGCCCCTAGCACAGATACGCAGTATTTT
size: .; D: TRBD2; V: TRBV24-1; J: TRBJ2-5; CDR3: CATSDPRGGPGRETQYF; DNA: TGTGCCACCAGTGATCCCCGGGGGGGGCCCGGTAGAGAGACCCAGTACTTC
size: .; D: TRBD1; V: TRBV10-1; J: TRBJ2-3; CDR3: CASREGQGQGTQYF; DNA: TGCGCCAGCAGGGAAGGACAGGGTCAGGGTACGCAGTATTTT
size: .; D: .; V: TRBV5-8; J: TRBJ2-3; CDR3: CASSFEAGTDTQYF; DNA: TGTGCCAGCAGCTTTGAGGCAGGGACAGATACGCAGTATTTT
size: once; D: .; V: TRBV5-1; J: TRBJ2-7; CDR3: CASSDLGNIYEQYF; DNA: TGCGCCAGCAGCGACCTCGGGAACATCTACGAGCAGTACTTC
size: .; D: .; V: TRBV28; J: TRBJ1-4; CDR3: CASSFVPGRPGISEKLFF; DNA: TGTGCCAGCAGTTTCGTACCCGGACGGCCTGGGATCTCTGAAAAACTGTTTTTT
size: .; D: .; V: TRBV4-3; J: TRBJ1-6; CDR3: CASSQEGRDSPLHF; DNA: TGCGCCAGCAGCCAAGAGGGCCGAGATTCACCCCTCCACTTT
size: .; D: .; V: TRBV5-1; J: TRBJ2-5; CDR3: CASSFLGAGETQYF; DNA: TGCGCCAGCAGCTTCCTGGGGGCGGGAGAGACCCAGTACTTC
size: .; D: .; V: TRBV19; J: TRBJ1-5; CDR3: CASSRGSGIEGNQPQHF; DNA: TGTGCCAGTAGTAGGGGCTCGGGAATTGAAGGCAATCAGCCCCAGCATTTT
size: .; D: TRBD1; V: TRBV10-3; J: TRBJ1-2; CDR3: CAISESRDRYGYTF; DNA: TGTGCCATCAGTGAGTCGCGGGACAGATATGGCTACACCTTC
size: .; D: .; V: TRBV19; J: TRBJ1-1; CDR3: CASSLGGITEAFF; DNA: TGTGCCAGTAGTCTGGGGGGGATCACTGAAGCTTTCTTT
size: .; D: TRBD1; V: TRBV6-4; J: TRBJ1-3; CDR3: CASSDPQGANTIYF; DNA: TGTGCCAGCAGTGACCCACAGGGGGCGAACACCATATATTTT
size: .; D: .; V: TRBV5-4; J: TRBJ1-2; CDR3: CASSVGGASDYGYTF; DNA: TGTGCCAGCAGCGTGGGGGGGGCTTCAGACTATGGCTACACCTTC
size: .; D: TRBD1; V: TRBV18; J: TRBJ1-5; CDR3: CASSPQGASNQPQHF; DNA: TGTGCCAGCTCACCTCAGGGGGCAAGCAATCAGCCCCAGCATTTT
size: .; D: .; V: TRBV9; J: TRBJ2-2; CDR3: CASSVGQKAHNTGELFF; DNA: TGTGCCAGCAGCGTAGGACAGAAGGCCCATAACACCGGGGAGCTGTTTTTT
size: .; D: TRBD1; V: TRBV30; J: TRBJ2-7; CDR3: CACRPAGGYYEQYF; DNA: TGTGCCTGCCGGCCGGCAGGGGGTTACTACGAGCAGTACTTC
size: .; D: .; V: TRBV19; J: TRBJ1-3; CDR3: CASSIGAEDTIYF; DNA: TGTGCCAGTAGTATTGGGGCCGAGGACACCATATATTTT
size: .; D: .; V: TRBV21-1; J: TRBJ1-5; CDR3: CASRGPRHQPQHF; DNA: TGTGCCAGCCGGGGGCCTAGGCATCAGCCCCAGCATTTT
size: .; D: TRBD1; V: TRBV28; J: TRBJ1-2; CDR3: CASSGTGNNYGYTF; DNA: TGTGCCAGCAGTGGGACAGGGAATAACTATGGCTACACCTTC
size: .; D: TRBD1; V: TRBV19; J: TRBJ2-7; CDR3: CASSDTGQGAYEQYF; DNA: TGTGCCAGTAGCGACACGGGACAGGGGGCTTACGAGCAGTACTTC
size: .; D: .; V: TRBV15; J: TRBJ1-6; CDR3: CATSRVWGNSPLHF; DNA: TGTGCCACCAGCCGAGTATGGGGTAATTCACCCCTCCACTTT
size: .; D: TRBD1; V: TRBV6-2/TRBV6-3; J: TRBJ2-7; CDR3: CASSTGQGIAYEQYF; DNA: TGTGCCAGCAGTACAGGACAGGGGATTGCCTACGAGCAGTACTTC
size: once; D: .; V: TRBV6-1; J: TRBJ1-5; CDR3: CASSEHLNQPQHF; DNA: TGTGCCAGCAGTGAACACCTCAATCAGCCCCAGCATTTT
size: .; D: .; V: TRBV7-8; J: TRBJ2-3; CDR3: CASSPHQTQYF; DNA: TGTGCCAGCAGCCCCCATCAGACGCAGTATTTT
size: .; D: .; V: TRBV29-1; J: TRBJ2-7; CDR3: CSVSKGSSYEQYF; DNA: TGCAGCGTTTCGAAGGGCAGTTCCTACGAGCAGTACTTC
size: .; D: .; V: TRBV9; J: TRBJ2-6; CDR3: CASSNTPDRANVLTF; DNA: TGTGCCAGCAGCAACACACCGGACAGGGCCAACGTCCTGACTTTC
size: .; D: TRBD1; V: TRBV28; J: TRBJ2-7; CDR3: CASSLGQPYEQYF; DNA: TGTGCCAGCAGTCTGGGACAGCCCTACGAGCAGTACTTC
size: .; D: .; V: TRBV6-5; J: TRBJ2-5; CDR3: CASSPAGQETQYF; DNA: TGTGCCAGCAGCCCCGCGGGCCAAGAGACCCAGTACTTC
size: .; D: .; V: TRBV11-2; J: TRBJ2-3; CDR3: CASSDLRSFPADTQYF; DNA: TGTGCCAGCAGCGATCTTAGGTCCTTCCCGGCAGATACGCAGTATTTT
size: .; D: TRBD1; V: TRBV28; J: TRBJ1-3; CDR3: CASSRDSTGNTIYF; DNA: TGTGCCAGCAGTCGGGACAGTACTGGAAACACCATATATTTT
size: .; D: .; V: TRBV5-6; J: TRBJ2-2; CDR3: CASSSSPEVATGELFF; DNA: TGTGCCAGCAGCTCCTCCCCTGAGGTCGCGACCGGGGAGCTGTTTTTT
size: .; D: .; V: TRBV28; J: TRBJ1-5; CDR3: CASSSGQPQHF; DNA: TGTGCCAGCAGTTCGGGACAGCCCCAGCATTTT
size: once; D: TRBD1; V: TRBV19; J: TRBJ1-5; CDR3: CASSTLRQGTGQPQHF; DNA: TGTGCCAGTAGTACTCTACGACAGGGGACGGGTCAGCCCCAGCATTTT
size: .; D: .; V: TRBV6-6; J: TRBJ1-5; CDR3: CASTASSNQPQHF; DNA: TGTGCCTCGACGGCTTCCAGCAATCAGCCCCAGCATTTT
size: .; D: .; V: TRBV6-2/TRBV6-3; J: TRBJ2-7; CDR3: CASRYRHSEQYF; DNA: TGTGCCAGCAGGTACCGGCATTCCGAGCAGTACTTC
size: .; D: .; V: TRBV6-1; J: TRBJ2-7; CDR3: CASSEMAYEQYF; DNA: TGTGCCAGCAGTGAAATGGCTTACGAGCAGTACTTC
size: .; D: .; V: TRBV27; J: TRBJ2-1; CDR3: CASSRLSGSYNEQFF; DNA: TGTGCCAGCAGTCGCCTCAGCGGCTCCTACAATGAGCAGTTCTTC
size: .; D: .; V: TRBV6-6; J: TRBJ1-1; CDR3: CASSYNSEAFF; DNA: TGTGCCAGCAGTTATAACAGTGAAGCTTTCTTT
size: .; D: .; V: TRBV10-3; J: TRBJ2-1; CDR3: CAARTDSFNEQFF; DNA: TGTGCCGCCAGGACGGACAGCTTCAATGAGCAGTTCTTC
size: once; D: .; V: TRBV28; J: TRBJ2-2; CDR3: CASSLFGGELFF; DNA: TGTGCCAGCAGTTTATTCGGGGGGGAGCTGTTTTTT